The entry below describes one T cell receptor (beta chain). This clonotype was seen a handful of times. The clone's antigen remains unknown. Qualities for individual bases were not recorded, and no much larger clone is one base off. Patients with localized lung adenocarcinoma, a subtype of non-small cell lung cancer, were used as donors. These samples came from the centers of localized lung adenocarcinomas. For TCR repertoire analysis, CD4+ T cells from tumor tissue were profiled apart from CD8+ T cells. The method was PCR. Sequencing instrument: HiSeq X Ten. The public reads were quality trimmed at Q25 with fastp and then assembled into clones with MiXCR by TCRdb, keeping productive beta chains. Rows with a matching CDR3 protein are joined into one entry that keeps the most common DNA and genes. This sample lists roughly 10,000 distinct CDR3 sequences; about 48% were detected once. Of the sample, about a fifth is held by the ten largest clones.

This sample is drawn from a study of CD4 and CD8 cells across lung adenocarcinoma regions (dated by TCRdb to 2016 to 2019). As for the study more broadly: The study examined intratumor heterogeneity of the T cell receptor repertoire by comparing tumor centers with tumor margins.

Sequenced: CD4+ T cells from the center of a lung tumor. Explained via the paper, the cell subset or site label denotes: tumor center region. This sequence was found in a male donor with lung adenocarcinoma. The CD4 and CD8 labels of this study may be unreliable.

The DNA reads TGTGCCAGCAGCTTAGCCCCGCAGACTGAAGCTTTCTTT. Translated, it gives CASSLAPQTEAFF. Recombination linked TRBV7-2 to TRBJ1-1; the D gene remains uncertain. V sheds 0 bases and J sheds 5 bases, leaving 7 bases between their ends. The CDR3 starts with the cysteine, ends with the phenylalanine, and has 13 residues. Only the CDR3 portion is preserved as DNA: 39 bases, with reading frame beginning at the first base. Reading the germline V gene gives CDR1 SGHTA and CDR2 FQGNSA.